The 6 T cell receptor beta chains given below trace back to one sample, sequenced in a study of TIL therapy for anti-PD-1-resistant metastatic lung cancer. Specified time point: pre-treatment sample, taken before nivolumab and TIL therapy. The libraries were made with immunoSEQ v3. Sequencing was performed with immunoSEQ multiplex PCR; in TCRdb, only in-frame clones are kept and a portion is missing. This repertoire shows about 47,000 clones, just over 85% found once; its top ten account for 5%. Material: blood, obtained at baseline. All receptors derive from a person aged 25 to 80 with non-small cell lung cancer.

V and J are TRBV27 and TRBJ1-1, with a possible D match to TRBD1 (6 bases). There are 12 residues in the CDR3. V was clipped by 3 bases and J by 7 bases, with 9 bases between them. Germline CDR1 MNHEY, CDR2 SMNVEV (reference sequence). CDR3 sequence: CASSLEGGEAFF. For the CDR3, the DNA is TGTGCCAGCAGTTTGGAGGGGGGTGAAGCTTTCTTT.

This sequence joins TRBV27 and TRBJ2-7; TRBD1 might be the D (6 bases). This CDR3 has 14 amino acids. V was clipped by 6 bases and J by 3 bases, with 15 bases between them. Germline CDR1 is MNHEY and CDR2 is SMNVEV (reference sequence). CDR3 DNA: TGTGCCAGCAGCCCATCGGACAGCTACTACGAGCAGTACTTC. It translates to CASSPSDSYYEQYF.

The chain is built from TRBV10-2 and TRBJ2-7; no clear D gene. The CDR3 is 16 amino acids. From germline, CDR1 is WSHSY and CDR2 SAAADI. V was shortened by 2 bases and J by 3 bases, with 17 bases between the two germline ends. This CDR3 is CASSEPHKGGHYEQYF. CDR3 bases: TGCGCCAGCAGTGAGCCCCACAAGGGCGGCCACTACGAGCAGTACTTC.

This CDR3 is CATSDARQGAGNIQYF. The CDR3 nucleotides read TGTGCCACCAGTGACGCCCGACAGGGGGCGGGAAACATTCAGTACTTC. V usage is TRBV24-1 and J usage is TRBJ2-4, with TRBD1 matching over 10 bases. V shed 4 bases and J 6 bases; nucleotides not matched to a gene: 8. The CDR3 loop spans 16 amino acids. Germline assignment: CDR1 KGHDR and CDR2 SFDVKD.

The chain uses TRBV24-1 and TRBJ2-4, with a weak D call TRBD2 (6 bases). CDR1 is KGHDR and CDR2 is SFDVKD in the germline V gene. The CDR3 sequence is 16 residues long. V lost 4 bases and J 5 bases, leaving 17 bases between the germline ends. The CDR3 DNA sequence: TGTGCCACCAGTGACCGGACTGGGGGGTCCCAAAACATTCAGTACTTC. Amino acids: CATSDRTGGSQNIQYF.

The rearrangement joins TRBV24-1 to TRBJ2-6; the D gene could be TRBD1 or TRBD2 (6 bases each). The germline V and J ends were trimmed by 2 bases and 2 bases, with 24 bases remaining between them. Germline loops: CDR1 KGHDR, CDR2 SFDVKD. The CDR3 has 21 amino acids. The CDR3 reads CATSDSWGARNEMTGANVLTF. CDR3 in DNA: TGTGCCACCAGTGATTCGTGGGGGGCGCGGAACGAGATGACTGGGGCCAACGTCCTGACTTTC.